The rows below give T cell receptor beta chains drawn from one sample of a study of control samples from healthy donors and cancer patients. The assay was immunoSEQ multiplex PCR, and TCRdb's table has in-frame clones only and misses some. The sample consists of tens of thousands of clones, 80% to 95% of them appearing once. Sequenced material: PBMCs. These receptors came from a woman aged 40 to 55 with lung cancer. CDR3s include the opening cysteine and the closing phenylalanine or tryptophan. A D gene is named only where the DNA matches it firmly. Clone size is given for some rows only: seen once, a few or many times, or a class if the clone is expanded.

CDR3: CASSLEGTSAIEQFF
DNA: TGCGCCAGCAGCTTGGAGGGGACTAGCGCAATCGAGCAGTTCTTC
size: -
D: TRBD2
J: TRBJ2-1
V: TRBV5-1

CDR3: CASGLDGNTEAFF
DNA: TGTGCCAGCGGACTGGACGGGAACACTGAAGCTTTCTTT
size: -
D: -
J: TRBJ1-1
V: TRBV25-1

CDR3: CASSVGADQGAYGYTF
DNA: TGTGCCAGCAGCGTAGGGGCAGACCAAGGGGCTTATGGCTACACCTTC
size: -
D: -
J: TRBJ1-2
V: TRBV9

CDR3: CSAGTSGGTDTQYF
DNA: TGCAGCGCTGGGACTAGCGGGGGGACAGATACGCAGTATTTT
size: -
D: TRBD2
J: TRBJ2-3
V: TRBV29-1

CDR3: CASSFRQDVEAFF
DNA: TGTGCCAGCAGCTTTAGACAGGACGTTGAAGCTTTCTTT
size: few
D: -
J: TRBJ1-1
V: TRBV5-4

CDR3: CSGRQGGEGYTF
DNA: TGCAGCGGCCGGCAGGGCGGTGAAGGCTACACCTTC
size: -
D: -
J: TRBJ1-2
V: TRBV29-1

CDR3: CASSVNTGGRTEAFF
DNA: TGTGCCAGCAGCGTTAATACAGGGGGGAGGACTGAAGCTTTCTTT
size: -
D: TRBD1
J: TRBJ1-1
V: TRBV9

CDR3: CATSRGPYSNQPQHF
DNA: TGTGCCACCAGCAGGGGCCCCTATAGCAATCAGCCCCAGCATTTT
size: -
D: -
J: TRBJ1-5
V: TRBV15

CDR3: CASSLSNEQFF
DNA: TGCGCCAGCAGCCTCTCCAATGAGCAGTTCTTC
size: -
D: -
J: TRBJ2-1
V: TRBV5-1

CDR3: CAIRAGGPNEQFF
DNA: TGTGCCATCAGAGCGGGGGGGCCCAATGAGCAGTTCTTC
size: -
D: TRBD2
J: TRBJ2-1
V: TRBV10-3

CDR3: CASSLDSGGAPAIQYF
DNA: TGTGCCAGCAGCCTAGATAGCGGGGGGGCTCCAGCCATTCAGTACTTC
size: -
D: TRBD2
J: TRBJ2-4
V: TRBV5-4

CDR3: CASSSILGDEQFF
DNA: TGTGCCAGCAGCTCGATCCTGGGGGATGAGCAGTTCTTC
size: -
D: -
J: TRBJ2-1
V: TRBV11-1

CDR3: CASSQGGSVWGYTF
DNA: TGTGCCAGCAGCCAAGGAGGGTCCGTGTGGGGCTACACCTTC
size: once
D: -
J: TRBJ1-2
V: TRBV14

CDR3: CASSISVEGYEQYF
DNA: TGTGCCAGTAGTATATCGGTGGAAGGTTACGAGCAGTACTTC
size: -
D: -
J: TRBJ2-7
V: TRBV19

CDR3: CASSQNPLVLDYGYTF
DNA: TGCGCCAGCAGCCAAAACCCCCTCGTATTAGACTATGGCTACACCTTC
size: -
D: -
J: TRBJ1-2
V: TRBV4-1

CDR3: CASSQAGARETQYF
DNA: TGCGCCAGCAGCCAAGCGGGGGCCAGGGAGACCCAGTACTTC
size: -
D: -
J: TRBJ2-5
V: TRBV4-1

CDR3: CASSKETVAKNIQYF
DNA: TGTGCCAGTAGTAAGGAGACAGTAGCCAAAAACATTCAGTACTTC
size: -
D: -
J: TRBJ2-4
V: TRBV19

CDR3: CASSQSGTGEVDQPQHF
DNA: TGCGCCAGCAGTCAATCGGGGACAGGGGAAGTGGATCAGCCCCAGCATTTT
size: -
D: TRBD1
J: TRBJ1-5
V: TRBV23-1

CDR3: CASSANTEAFF
DNA: TGTGCCAGCAGCGCGAACACTGAAGCTTTCTTT
size: -
D: -
J: TRBJ1-1
V: TRBV7-9

CDR3: CASSLSLRTWDTEAFF
DNA: TGTGCCAGCAGCTTATCCCTCAGGACATGGGACACTGAAGCTTTCTTT
size: once
D: -
J: TRBJ1-1
V: TRBV11-2

CDR3: CASRKTGRDTEAFF
DNA: TGTGCCAGCAGAAAAACAGGGAGGGACACTGAAGCTTTCTTT
size: few
D: -
J: TRBJ1-1
V: TRBV13

CDR3: CASSARDRSYEQYF
DNA: TGTGCCAGCAGCGCCCGGGACCGATCCTACGAGCAGTACTTC
size: -
D: -
J: TRBJ2-7
V: TRBV9

CDR3: CASSQDRGEGMPQHF
DNA: TGTGCCAGCAGTCAGGACAGGGGCGAAGGGATGCCCCAGCATTTT
size: -
D: TRBD1
J: TRBJ1-5
V: TRBV6-5

CDR3: CASSKGEKLFF
DNA: TGTGCCTCTTCCAAGGGTGAAAAACTGTTTTTT
size: -
D: -
J: TRBJ1-4
V: TRBV10-3

CDR3: CASSLEVAGAPLLYF
DNA: TGTGCCAGCAGCTTAGAAGTCGCGGGGGCTCCCCTACTGTACTTC
size: once
D: -
J: TRBJ2-7
V: TRBV7-8

CDR3: CASKRGGEKLFF
DNA: TGTGCCAGCAAAAGGGGGGGTGAAAAACTGTTTTTT
size: -
D: -
J: TRBJ1-4
V: TRBV6-5

CDR3: CASRAGKSSYEQYF
DNA: TGTGCCTCTCGGGCCGGCAAAAGCTCCTACGAGCAGTACTTC
size: -
D: -
J: TRBJ2-7
V: TRBV13

CDR3: CASSLDGRGGNTEAFF
DNA: TGTGCCAGCAGCTTAGATGGCAGGGGTGGGAACACTGAAGCTTTCTTT
size: -
D: -
J: TRBJ1-1
V: TRBV11-3

CDR3: CASSRGQAQPQHF
DNA: TGTGCCAGCAGCCGGGGACAGGCACAGCCCCAGCATTTT
size: -
D: TRBD1
J: TRBJ1-5
V: TRBV14

CDR3: CASSLVRQGVAANEKLFF
DNA: TGTGCCAGCAGTTTAGTTCGGCAGGGGGTCGCGGCTAATGAAAAACTGTTTTTT
size: -
D: TRBD1
J: TRBJ1-4
V: TRBV28

CDR3: CSVSGTRSGNTIYF
DNA: TGCAGCGTTAGCGGTACACGGTCTGGAAACACCATATATTTT
size: -
D: -
J: TRBJ1-3
V: TRBV29-1

CDR3: CASRSNTYSGNTIYF
DNA: TGTGCCAGCAGGTCCAACACATATTCTGGAAACACCATATATTTT
size: -
D: -
J: TRBJ1-3
V: TRBV11-3

CDR3: CASSDRDTEAFF
DNA: TGTGCCAGCTCGGACAGGGACACTGAAGCTTTCTTT
size: -
D: TRBD1
J: TRBJ1-1
V: TRBV18

CDR3: CASSFVGNYGYTF
DNA: TGTGCCAGCAGTTTCGTGGGGAACTATGGCTACACCTTC
size: -
D: -
J: TRBJ1-2
V: TRBV12-3/TRBV12-4

CDR3: CASSFPGQGATREQYF
DNA: TGTGCCAGCAGCTTTCCGGGACAGGGGGCAACGAGAGAGCAGTACTTC
size: -
D: TRBD1
J: TRBJ2-7
V: TRBV7-9

CDR3: CSGAADNYGYTF
DNA: TGCAGCGGCGCGGCGGACAATTATGGCTACACCTTC
size: -
D: -
J: TRBJ1-2
V: TRBV29-1

CDR3: CASSPSPTNSGNTIYF
DNA: TGTGCCAGCTCACCATCGCCCACCAACTCTGGAAACACCATATATTTT
size: -
D: -
J: TRBJ1-3
V: TRBV18

CDR3: CASSSPLISSYGYTF
DNA: TGTGCCAGCAGTTCCCCTTTAATCTCTTCCTATGGCTACACCTTC
size: once
D: -
J: TRBJ1-2
V: TRBV6-5

CDR3: CASSVRDTNSNQPQHF
DNA: TGTGCCAGCAGTGTACGGGACACAAATAGCAATCAGCCCCAGCATTTT
size: -
D: -
J: TRBJ1-5
V: TRBV6-1

CDR3: CSVDEGADTEAFF
DNA: TGCAGCGTTGATGAGGGGGCAGACACTGAAGCTTTCTTT
size: -
D: TRBD1
J: TRBJ1-1
V: TRBV29-1

CDR3: CASSFQGLAGGVMDEQFF
DNA: TGTGCCAGCAGCTTCCAGGGGCTGGCCGGGGGGGTTATGGATGAGCAGTTCTTC
size: once
D: TRBD2
J: TRBJ2-1
V: TRBV7-9

CDR3: CASSLEQGLSTDTQYF
DNA: TGTGCCAGCAGCTTAGAACAGGGTCTAAGCACAGATACGCAGTATTTT
size: -
D: -
J: TRBJ2-3
V: TRBV5-4

CDR3: CASSRPGTSQETQYF
DNA: TGTGCCAGCAGCCGCCCCGGGACAAGTCAAGAGACCCAGTACTTC
size: -
D: -
J: TRBJ2-5
V: TRBV11-1

CDR3: CASSDQGPPGELFF
DNA: TGCGCCAGCAGCGACCAAGGACCCCCCGGGGAGCTGTTTTTT
size: -
D: -
J: TRBJ2-2
V: TRBV5-1

CDR3: CASGTGDEQFF
DNA: TGTGCCAGCGGAACAGGCGATGAGCAGTTCTTC
size: -
D: -
J: TRBJ2-1
V: TRBV6-4

CDR3: CASRDSYGYTF
DNA: TGTGCCAGTAGGGACAGCTATGGCTACACCTTC
size: -
D: -
J: TRBJ1-2
V: TRBV19